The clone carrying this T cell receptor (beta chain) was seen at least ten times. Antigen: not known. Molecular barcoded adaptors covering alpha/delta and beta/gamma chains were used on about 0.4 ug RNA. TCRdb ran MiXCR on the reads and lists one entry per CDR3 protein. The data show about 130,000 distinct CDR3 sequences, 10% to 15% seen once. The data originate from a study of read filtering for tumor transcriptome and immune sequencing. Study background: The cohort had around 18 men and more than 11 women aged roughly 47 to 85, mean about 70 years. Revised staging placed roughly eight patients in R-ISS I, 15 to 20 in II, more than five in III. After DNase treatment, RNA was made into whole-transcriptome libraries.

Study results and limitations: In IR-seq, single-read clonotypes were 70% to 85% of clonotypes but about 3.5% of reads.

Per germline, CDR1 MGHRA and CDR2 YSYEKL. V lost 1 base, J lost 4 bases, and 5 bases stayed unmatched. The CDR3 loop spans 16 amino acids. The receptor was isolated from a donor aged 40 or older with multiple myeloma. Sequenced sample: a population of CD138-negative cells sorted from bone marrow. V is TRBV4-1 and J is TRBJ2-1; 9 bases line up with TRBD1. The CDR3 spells CASSQVPGQGYNEQFF. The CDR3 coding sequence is TGCGCCAGCAGCCAAGTTCCGGGACAGGGATACAATGAGCAGTTCTTC.